The source of this TCR beta chain is a study of OX40 agonist ivuxolimab in advanced cancers. Patients who had autoimmune disease history or got systemic immunosuppression were left out. Produced via immunoSEQ multiplex PCR; TCRdb's table is partial and in-frame only. In the table there are approximately 82,000 clones, over 70% of which are singletons. Overall study results and limits: It was not determined which antigens were specifically recognized by the peripheral T cells that had undergone clonal expansion. Clonal expansion was seen in CD4+ and CD8+ blood T cells by week 6 at 0.1 to 3.0 mg/kg.

On this clone itself: The antigen remains undetermined.

The clonotype was recovered from an adult with an advanced solid tumor such as melanoma, head and neck, liver or kidney cancer. The sequenced sample was CD4+ or CD8+ T cells sorted from blood, obtained in a trial of the OX40 agonist ivuxolimab.

This CDR3 is CASSPRVRATEQYF. CDR3 nucleotide sequence: TGTGCCAGCAGCCCTAGGGTGAGGGCTACAGAGCAGTACTTC. J is TRBJ2-7 and V is TRBV27, with D tentatively TRBD2 (5 bases). V was cut by 6 bases and J by 7 bases, with 19 bases left in between. The germline V gene has CDR1 MNHEY and CDR2 SMNVEV (reference sequence). The CDR3 is 14 amino acids.